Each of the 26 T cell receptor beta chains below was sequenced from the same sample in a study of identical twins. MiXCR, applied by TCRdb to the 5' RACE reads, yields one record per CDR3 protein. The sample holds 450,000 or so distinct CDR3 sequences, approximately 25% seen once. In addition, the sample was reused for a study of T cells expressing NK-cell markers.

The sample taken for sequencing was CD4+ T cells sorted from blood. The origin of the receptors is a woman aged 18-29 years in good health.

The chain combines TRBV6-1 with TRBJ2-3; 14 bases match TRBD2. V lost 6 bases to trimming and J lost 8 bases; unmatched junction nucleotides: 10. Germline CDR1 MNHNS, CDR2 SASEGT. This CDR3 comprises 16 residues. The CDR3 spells CASRRLAGGNKGTQYF. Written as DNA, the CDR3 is TGTGCCAGCAGGAGACTAGCGGGAGGGAACAAGGGTACGCAGTATTTT.

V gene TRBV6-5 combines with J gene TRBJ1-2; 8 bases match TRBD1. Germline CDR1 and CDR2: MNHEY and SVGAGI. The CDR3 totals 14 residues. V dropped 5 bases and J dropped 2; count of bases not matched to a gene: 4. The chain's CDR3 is CASSNRGNNYGYTF. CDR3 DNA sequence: TGTGCCAGCAGTAACAGGGGGAACAACTATGGCTACACCTTC.

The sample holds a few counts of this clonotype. CDR3 amino acids: CASSPTARRVWDEQYF. CDR3 coding DNA: TGCGCCAGCAGCCCCACCGCCAGGCGGGTTTGGGACGAGCAGTACTTC. The gene calls are TRBV4-1 and TRBJ2-7; D might be TRBD2 (5 bases). V dropped 4 bases and J dropped 5 bases, with 21 bases sitting between them. Germline V lookup: CDR1 MGHRA, CDR2 YSYEKL. The CDR3 totals 16 residues.

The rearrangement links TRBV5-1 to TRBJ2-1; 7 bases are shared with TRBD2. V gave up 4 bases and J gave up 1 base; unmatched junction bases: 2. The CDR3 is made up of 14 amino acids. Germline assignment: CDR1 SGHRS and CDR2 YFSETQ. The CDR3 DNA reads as TGCGCCAGCAGCGCACTAGCGTCCTACAATGAGCAGTTCTTC. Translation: CASSALASYNEQFF. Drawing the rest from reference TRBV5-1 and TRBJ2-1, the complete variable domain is KAGVTQTPRYLIKTRGQQVTLSCSPISGHRSVSWYQQTPGQGLQFLFEYFSETQRNKGNFPGRFSGRQFSNSRSEMNVSTLELGDSALYLCASSALASYNEQFFGPGTRLTVL.

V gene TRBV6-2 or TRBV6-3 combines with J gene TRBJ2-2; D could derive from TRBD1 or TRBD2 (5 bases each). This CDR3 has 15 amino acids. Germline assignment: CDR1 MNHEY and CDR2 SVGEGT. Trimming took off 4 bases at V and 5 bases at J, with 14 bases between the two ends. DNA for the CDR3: TGTGCCAGCAGTTCCTCGGGGCTGCCAACCGGGGAGCTGTTTTTT. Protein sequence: CASSSSGLPTGELFF.

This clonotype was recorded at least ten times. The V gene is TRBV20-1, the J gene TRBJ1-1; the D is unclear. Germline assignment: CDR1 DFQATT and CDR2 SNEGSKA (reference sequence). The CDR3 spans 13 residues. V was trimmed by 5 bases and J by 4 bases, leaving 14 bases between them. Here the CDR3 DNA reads TGCAGTGCTTCCACGGCAGCTCCCACTGAAGCTTTCTTT. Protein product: CSASTAAPTEAFF.

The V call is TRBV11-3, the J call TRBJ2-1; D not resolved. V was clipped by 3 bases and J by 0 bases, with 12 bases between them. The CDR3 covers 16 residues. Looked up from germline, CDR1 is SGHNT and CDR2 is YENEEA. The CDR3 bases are TGTGCCAGCAGCTTGGGCTACAGCAGCTCCTACAATGAGCAGTTCTTC. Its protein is CASSLGYSSSYNEQFF.

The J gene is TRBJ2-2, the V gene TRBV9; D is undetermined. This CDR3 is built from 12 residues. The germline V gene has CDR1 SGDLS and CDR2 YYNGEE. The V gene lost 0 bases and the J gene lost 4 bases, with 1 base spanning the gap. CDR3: CASSVVTGELFF. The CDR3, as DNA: TGTGCCAGCAGCGTAGTCACCGGGGAGCTGTTTTTT.

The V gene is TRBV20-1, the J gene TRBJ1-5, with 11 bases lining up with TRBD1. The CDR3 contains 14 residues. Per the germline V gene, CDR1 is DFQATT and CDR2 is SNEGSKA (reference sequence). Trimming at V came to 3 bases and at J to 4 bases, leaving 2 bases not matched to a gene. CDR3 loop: CSASRDRGNQPQHF. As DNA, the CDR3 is TGCAGTGCTAGCCGGGACAGGGGGAATCAGCCCCAGCATTTT.

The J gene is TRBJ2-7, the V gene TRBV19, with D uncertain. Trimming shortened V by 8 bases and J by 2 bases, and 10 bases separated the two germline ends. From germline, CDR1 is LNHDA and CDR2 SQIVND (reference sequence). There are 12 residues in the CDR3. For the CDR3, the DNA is TGTGCCAGTGGGCAGGCGCCCTACGAGCAGTACTTC. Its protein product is CASGQAPYEQYF.

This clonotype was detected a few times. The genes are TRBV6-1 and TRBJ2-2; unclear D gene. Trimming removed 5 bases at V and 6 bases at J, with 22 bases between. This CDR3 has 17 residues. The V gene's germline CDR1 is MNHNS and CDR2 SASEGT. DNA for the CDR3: TGTGCCAGCAGTCGCCGATATTTGGCGGACCACGCCGGGGAGCTGTTTTTT. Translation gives CASSRRYLADHAGELFF.

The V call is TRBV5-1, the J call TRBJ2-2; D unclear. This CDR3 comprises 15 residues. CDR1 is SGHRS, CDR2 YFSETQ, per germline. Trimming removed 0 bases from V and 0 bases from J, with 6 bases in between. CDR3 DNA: TGCGCCAGCAGCTTGGTGGGCCCGAACACCGGGGAGCTGTTTTTT. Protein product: CASSLVGPNTGELFF.

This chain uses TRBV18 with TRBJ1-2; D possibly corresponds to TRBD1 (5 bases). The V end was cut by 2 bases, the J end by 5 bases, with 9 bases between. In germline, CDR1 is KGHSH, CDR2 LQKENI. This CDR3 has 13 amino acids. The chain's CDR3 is CASSPSREYGYTF. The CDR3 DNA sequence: TGTGCCAGCTCACCATCCAGGGAGTATGGCTACACCTTC.

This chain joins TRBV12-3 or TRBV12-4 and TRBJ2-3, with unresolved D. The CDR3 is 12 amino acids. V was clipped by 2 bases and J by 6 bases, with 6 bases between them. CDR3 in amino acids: CASSLHGDTQYF. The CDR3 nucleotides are TGTGCCAGCAGTTTACATGGGGATACGCAGTATTTT.

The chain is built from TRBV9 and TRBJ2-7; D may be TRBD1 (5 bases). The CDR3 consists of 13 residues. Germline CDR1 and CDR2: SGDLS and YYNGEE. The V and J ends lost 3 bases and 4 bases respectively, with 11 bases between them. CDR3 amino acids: CASSEAGKYEQYF. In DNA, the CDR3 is TGTGCCAGCAGCGAGGCAGGGAAGTACGAGCAGTACTTC.

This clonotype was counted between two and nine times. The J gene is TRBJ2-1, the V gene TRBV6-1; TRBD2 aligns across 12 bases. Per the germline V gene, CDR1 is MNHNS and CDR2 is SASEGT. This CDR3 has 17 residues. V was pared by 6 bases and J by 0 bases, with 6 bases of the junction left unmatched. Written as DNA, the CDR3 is TGTGCCAGCAGAACCCCGGGACTAGCGGGCTCCTACAATGAGCAGTTCTTC. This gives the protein CASRTPGLAGSYNEQFF.

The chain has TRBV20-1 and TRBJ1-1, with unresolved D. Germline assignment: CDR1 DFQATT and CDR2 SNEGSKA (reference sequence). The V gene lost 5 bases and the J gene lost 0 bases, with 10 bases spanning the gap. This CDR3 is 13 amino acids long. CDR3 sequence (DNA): TGCAGTGCTTACTCCAATGTGAACACTGAAGCTTTCTTT. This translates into CSAYSNVNTEAFF.

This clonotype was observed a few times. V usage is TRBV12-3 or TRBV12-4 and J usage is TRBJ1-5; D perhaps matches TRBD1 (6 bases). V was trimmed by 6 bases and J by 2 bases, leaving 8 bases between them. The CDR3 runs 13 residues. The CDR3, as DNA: TGTGCCAGCAGGACAGGTCGCAATCAGCCCCAGCATTTT. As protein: CASRTGRNQPQHF.

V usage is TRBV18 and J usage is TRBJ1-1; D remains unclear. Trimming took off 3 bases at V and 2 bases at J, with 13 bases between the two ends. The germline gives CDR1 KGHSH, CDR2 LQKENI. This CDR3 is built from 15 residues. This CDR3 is CASSPSSSGNTEAFF. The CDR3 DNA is TGTGCCAGCTCACCGTCCAGTTCTGGTAACACTGAAGCTTTCTTT.

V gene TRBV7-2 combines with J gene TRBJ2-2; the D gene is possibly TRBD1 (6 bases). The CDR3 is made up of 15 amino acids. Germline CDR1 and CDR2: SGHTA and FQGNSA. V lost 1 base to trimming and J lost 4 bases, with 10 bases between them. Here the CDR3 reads CASSLETGRTGELFF. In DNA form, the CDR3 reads TGTGCCAGCAGCTTAGAGACAGGCCGCACCGGGGAGCTGTTTTTT.

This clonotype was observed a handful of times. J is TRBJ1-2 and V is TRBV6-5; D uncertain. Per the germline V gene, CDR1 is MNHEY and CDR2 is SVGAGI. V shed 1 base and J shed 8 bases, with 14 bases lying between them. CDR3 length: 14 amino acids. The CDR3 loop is CASSYYESTTGYTF. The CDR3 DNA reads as TGTGCCAGCAGTTACTACGAGAGTACGACAGGCTACACCTTC.

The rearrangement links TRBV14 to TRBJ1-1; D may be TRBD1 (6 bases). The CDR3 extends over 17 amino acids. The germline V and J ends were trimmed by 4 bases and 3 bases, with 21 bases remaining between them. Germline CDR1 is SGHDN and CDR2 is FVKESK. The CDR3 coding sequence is TGTGCCAGCAGCCCGCAGGGGCTAAGGTTGGCCGACACTGAAGCTTTCTTT. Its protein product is CASSPQGLRLADTEAFF.

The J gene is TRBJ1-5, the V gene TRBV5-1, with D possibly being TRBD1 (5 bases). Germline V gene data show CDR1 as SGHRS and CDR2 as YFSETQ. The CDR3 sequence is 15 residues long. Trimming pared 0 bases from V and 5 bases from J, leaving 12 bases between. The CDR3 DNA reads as TGCGCCAGCAGCTTGGAAGGGTGGGGCCATCAGCCCCAGCATTTT. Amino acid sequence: CASSLEGWGHQPQHF. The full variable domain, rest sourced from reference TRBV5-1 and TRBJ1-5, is KAGVTQTPRYLIKTRGQQVTLSCSPISGHRSVSWYQQTPGQGLQFLFEYFSETQRNKGNFPGRFSGRQFSNSRSEMNVSTLELGDSALYLCASSLEGWGHQPQHFGDGTRLSIL.

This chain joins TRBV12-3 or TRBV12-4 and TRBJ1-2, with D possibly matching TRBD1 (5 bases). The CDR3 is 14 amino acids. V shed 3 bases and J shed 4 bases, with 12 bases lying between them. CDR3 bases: TGTGCCAGCAGTTTTAGGGGAGCGATCTATGGCTACACCTTC. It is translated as CASSFRGAIYGYTF.

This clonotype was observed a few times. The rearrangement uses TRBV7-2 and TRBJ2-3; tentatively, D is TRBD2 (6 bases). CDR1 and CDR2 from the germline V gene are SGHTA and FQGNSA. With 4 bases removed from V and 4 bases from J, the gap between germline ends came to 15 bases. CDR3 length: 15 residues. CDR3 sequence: CASSWRVGGSDTQYF. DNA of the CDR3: TGTGCCAGCAGCTGGAGGGTAGGAGGTTCAGATACGCAGTATTTT.

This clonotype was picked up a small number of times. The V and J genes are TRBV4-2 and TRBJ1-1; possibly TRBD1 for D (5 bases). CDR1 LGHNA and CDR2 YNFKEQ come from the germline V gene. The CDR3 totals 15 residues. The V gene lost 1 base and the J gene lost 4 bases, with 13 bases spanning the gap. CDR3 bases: TGTGCCAGCAGCCAAGCGGCGGGGCGCGGCACTGAAGCTTTCTTT. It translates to CASSQAAGRGTEAFF.